This T cell receptor (beta chain) was obtained from a study of blood T cell repertoires in COVID-19. Overall study context: Spain, Italy and the United States supplied samples that represented acute and convalescent COVID-19. Sources were T cells, B-cell-depleted T cells, or PBMCs; the material itself was cDNA or gDNA.

The table lists this clone with a count of one. As originally analysed: Reference gene primer amplification yielded estimated nucleated cell counts. Using immunoSEQ multiplex PCR, the repertoire was profiled, and TCRdb retains in-frame clones only, with some absent. D and trimming come from the DNA, and the V and J calls and clone size come from that table. The repertoire has some 110,000 clones, 87% of them found once; the top ten carry more than 6%. This CDR3 region has 16 residues. V was pared by 1 base and J by 6 bases, with 9 bases of the junction left unmatched. Germline CDR1 and CDR2: SGHRS and YFSETQ.

The clonotype originates from a human donor in a cohort sampled during active COVID-19. The source material was peripheral blood. The J gene is TRBJ2-3, the V gene TRBV5-1; 9 nucleotides line up with TRBD2. CDR3 coding DNA: TGCGCCAGCAGCTTGCAAGTGCGGGAGGGTTACGATACGCAGTATTTT. It specifies CASSLQVREGYDTQYF.